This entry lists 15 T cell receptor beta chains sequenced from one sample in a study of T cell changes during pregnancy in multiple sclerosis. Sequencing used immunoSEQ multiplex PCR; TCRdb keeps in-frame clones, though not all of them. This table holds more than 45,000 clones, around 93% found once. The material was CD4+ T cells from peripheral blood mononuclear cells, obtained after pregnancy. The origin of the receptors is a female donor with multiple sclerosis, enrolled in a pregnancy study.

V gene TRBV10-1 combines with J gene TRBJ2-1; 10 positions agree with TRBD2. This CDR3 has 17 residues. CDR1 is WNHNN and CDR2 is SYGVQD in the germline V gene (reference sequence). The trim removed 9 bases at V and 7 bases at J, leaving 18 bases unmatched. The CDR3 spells CASGGLAALNSRNEQFF. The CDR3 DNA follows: TGCGCCAGTGGAGGACTAGCGGCCCTGAACTCGAGGAATGAGCAGTTCTTC.

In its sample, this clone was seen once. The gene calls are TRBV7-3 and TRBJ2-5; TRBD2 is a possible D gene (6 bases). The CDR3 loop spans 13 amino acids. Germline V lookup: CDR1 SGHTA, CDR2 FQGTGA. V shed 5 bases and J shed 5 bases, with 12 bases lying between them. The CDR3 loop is CASSPGAGETQYF. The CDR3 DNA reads TGTGCCAGCAGCCCCGGTGCGGGGGAGACCCAGTACTTC.

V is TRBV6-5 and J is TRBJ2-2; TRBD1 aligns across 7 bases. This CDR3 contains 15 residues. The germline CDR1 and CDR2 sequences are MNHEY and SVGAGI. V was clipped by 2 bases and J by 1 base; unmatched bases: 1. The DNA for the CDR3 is TGTGCCAGCAGTTACAGGGACAGGAACACCGGGGAGCTGTTTTTT. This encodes CASSYRDRNTGELFF.

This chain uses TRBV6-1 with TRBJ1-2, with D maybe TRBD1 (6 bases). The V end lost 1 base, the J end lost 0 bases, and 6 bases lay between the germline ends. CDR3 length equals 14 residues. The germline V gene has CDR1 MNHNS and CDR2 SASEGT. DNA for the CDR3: TGTGCCAGCAGTGAAGGGACAGCTAACTATGGCTACACCTTC. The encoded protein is CASSEGTANYGYTF.

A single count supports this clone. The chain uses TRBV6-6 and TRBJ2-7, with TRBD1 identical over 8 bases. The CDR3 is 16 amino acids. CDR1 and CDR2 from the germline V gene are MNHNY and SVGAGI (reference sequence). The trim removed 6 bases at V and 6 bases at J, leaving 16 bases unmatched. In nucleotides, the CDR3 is TGTGCCAGCAGACCACCCAAGGACAGGGATAAGGGCGAGCAGTACTTC. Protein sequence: CASRPPKDRDKGEQYF.

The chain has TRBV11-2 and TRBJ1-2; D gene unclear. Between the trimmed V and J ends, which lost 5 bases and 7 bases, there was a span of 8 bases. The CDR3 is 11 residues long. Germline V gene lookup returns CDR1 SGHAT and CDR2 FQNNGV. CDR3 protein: CASSRGGGYTF. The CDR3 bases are TGTGCCAGCAGCCGGGGAGGTGGCTACACCTTC.

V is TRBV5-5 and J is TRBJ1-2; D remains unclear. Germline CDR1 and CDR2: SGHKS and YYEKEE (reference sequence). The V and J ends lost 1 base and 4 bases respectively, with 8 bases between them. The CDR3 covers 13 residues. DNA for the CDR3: TGTGCCAGCAGCTTGTTAAACAGCTATGGCTACACCTTC. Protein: CASSLLNSYGYTF.

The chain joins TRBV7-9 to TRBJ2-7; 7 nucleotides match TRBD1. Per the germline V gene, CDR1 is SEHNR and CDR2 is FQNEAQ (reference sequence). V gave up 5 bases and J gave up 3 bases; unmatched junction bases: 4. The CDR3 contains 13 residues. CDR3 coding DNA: TGTGCCAGCAGCATGGGACAGTACTACGAGCAGTACTTC. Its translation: CASSMGQYYEQYF.

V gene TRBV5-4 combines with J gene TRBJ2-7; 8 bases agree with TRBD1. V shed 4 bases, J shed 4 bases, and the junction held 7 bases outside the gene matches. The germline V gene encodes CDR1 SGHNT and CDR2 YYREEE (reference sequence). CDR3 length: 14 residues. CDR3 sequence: CASSLRTGKYEQYF. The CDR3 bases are TGTGCCAGCAGCCTACGGACAGGGAAGTACGAGCAGTACTTC.

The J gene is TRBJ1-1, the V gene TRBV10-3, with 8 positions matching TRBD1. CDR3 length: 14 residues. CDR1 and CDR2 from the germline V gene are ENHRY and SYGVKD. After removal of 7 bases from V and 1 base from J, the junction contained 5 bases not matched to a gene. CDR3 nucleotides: TGTGCCATCAAATCGACAGGGGAGAACACTGAAGCTTTCTTT. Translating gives CAIKSTGENTEAFF.

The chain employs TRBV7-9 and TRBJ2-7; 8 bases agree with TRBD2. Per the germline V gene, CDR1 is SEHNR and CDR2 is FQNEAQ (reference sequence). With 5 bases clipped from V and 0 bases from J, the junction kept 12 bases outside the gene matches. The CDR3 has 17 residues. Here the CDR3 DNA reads TGTGCCAGCAGCCTTGGGGCACTAGCGGATAGCTCCTACGAGCAGTACTTC. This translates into CASSLGALADSSYEQYF.

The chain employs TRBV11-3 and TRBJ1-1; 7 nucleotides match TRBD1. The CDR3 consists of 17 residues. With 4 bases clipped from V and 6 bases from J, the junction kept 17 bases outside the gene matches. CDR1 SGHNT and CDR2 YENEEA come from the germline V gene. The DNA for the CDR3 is TGTGCCAGCAGCTCAGGCACCCGGACAGGTGGTGCCCCTGAAGCTTTCTTT. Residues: CASSSGTRTGGAPEAFF.

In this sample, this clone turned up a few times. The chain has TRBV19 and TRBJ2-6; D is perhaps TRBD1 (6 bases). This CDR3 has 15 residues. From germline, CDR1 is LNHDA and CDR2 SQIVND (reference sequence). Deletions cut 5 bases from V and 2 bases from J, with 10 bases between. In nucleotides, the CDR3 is TGTGCCAGTAGTCCGCAGGGGACTGGGGCCAACGTCCTGACTTTC. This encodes CASSPQGTGANVLTF.

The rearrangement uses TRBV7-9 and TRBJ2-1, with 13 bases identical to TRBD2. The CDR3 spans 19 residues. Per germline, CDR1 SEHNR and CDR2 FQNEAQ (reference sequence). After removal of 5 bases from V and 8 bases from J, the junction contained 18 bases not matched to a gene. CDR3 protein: CASSAHFGTSGDPRDEQFF. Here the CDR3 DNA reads TGTGCCAGCAGCGCCCACTTTGGGACTAGCGGGGACCCTAGGGATGAGCAGTTCTTC.

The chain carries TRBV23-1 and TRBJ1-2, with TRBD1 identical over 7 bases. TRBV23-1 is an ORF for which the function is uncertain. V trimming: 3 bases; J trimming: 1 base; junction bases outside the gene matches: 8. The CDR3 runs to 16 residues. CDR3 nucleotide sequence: TGCGCCAGCAGTCACACTCCGGCAGGGGGTAACTATGGCTACACCTTC. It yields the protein CASSHTPAGGNYGYTF.